The 13 T cell receptor beta chains listed next were all sequenced from one sample in a study of blood T cell repertoires in COVID-19. TCRdb keeps only in-frame clones here, not all; method: immunoSEQ multiplex PCR. The table has about 69,000 clones, 84% seen once; the top ten hold roughly 13%. Sequencing was carried out using peripheral blood. The source is a man aged 45 to 65 with COVID-19, enrolled during active disease.

The chain employs TRBV6-5 and TRBJ2-7, with 9 bases that match TRBD1. The CDR3 extends over 14 amino acids. J lost 4 bases, V lost 5 bases, and 6 bases had no gene match. Per germline, CDR1 MNHEY and CDR2 SVGAGI. CDR3 in DNA: TGTGCCAGCAGTACCCGGGACAGGGCTTACGAGCAGTACTTC. Its translation is CASSTRDRAYEQYF.

Regarding this clone: The CDR3 end shows no conserved phenylalanine or tryptophan, and so a read error is likely. The DNA is omitted, as the CDR3 cannot be located on it reliably, and the CDR3 follows TCRdb's listing. This chain uses TRBV12-3 or TRBV12-4 with TRBJ1-4; the DNA was not compared with TRBD1, the D call given in the table. The CDR3 is 8 residues long, counting both termini. The CDR3 here is CASSLTGR.

The chain links TRBV4-1 to TRBJ2-1; 10 nucleotides agree with TRBD2. The CDR3 is 17 amino acids. V lost 4 bases, J lost 5 bases, and 11 bases stayed unmatched. Germline lookup yields CDR1 MGHRA and CDR2 YSYEKL. The CDR3 region has the DNA TGCGCCAGCAGCCCAGTAGCGGGACTAGCGTCCCACAATGAGCAGTTCTTC. This sequence encodes CASSPVAGLASHNEQFF.

V gene TRBV7-3 combines with J gene TRBJ2-3; maybe TRBD1 (6 bases). The V and J ends lost 8 bases and 0 bases respectively, with 12 bases between them. The V gene's germline CDR1 is SGHTA and CDR2 FQGTGA. CDR3 size: 14 residues. CDR3 protein: CASRLDSSTDTQYF. The CDR3 nucleotides read TGTGCCAGCCGATTGGACAGCAGCACAGATACGCAGTATTTT.

The genes are TRBV2 and TRBJ1-5; D unresolved. Germline V gives CDR1 SNHLY, CDR2 FYNNEI. The CDR3 has 14 residues. V was clipped by 6 bases and J by 3 bases, with 12 bases between them. The DNA of the CDR3 is TGTGCCAGCAGATTCCAGGCCAACAATCAGCCCCAGCATTTT. Its protein is CASRFQANNQPQHF.

V usage is TRBV11-2 and J usage is TRBJ2-1; 9 bases align to TRBD1. V was clipped by 1 base and J by 4 bases; unmatched bases: 5. The CDR3 runs 16 residues. Germline V gives CDR1 SGHAT, CDR2 FQNNGV. The CDR3 DNA sequence: TGTGCCAGCAGCTTAGCTGGGGACAGGGAGTACAATGAGCAGTTCTTC. Translation: CASSLAGDREYNEQFF.

The rearrangement uses TRBV19 and TRBJ2-7; possible D gene TRBD1, 6 bases. The CDR3 extends over 15 amino acids. CDR1 and CDR2 from the germline V gene are LNHDA and SQIVND (reference sequence). V lost 4 bases and J lost 1, with 14 bases in between. The CDR3 protein is CASSKNREGSYEQYF. The CDR3 DNA reads as TGTGCCAGTAGTAAAAACAGGGAAGGGTCCTACGAGCAGTACTTC.

This clone has more than one count but fewer than ten. The rearrangement joins TRBV28 to TRBJ2-2, with D possibly being TRBD2 (6 bases). The CDR3 is 16 residues long. The germline gives CDR1 MDHEN, CDR2 SYDVKM. Trimming cost V 7 bases and J 0 bases, with 15 bases left between them. The CDR3 spells CASTPHRGANTGELFF. The CDR3 DNA reads TGTGCCAGCACACCCCACCGCGGGGCGAACACCGGGGAGCTGTTTTTT.

The table lists this clone with a count of one. This CDR3 is CASSFVSRGQETQYF. DNA for the CDR3: TGTGCCAGCAGTTTCGTGTCGAGGGGGCAAGAGACCCAGTACTTC. This chain connects TRBV7-2 to TRBJ2-5, with a tentative D call TRBD1 (6 bases). Germline CDR1 reads SGHTA; CDR2 reads FQGNSA. V was pared by 6 bases and J by 2 bases, with 16 bases between. The CDR3 contains 15 residues.

V usage is TRBV3-1 (or the pseudogene TRBV3-2) and J usage is TRBJ1-3; D possibly corresponds to TRBD1 (6 bases). In germline, CDR1 is LGHDT, CDR2 YNNKEL (reference sequence). The CDR3 sequence is 15 residues long. V was pared by 10 bases and J by 4 bases, with 20 bases between. The CDR3 region is CAISDRTLPGNTIYF. The CDR3 DNA is TGTGCCATCTCGGACAGAACCCTACCCGGAAACACCATATATTTT.

This clone was seen only once. The V gene is TRBV13, the J gene TRBJ2-2; 9 nucleotides align to TRBD1. The CDR3 is 17 residues long. Germline lookup yields CDR1 PRHDT and CDR2 FYEKMQ (reference sequence). Trimming removed 5 bases from V and 4 bases from J; junction bases left unmatched: 11. For the CDR3, the DNA is TGTGCCAGCAGCCGTAAGCGGGACAGGGCTGCCACCGGGGAGCTGTTTTTT. Translation: CASSRKRDRAATGELFF.

The rearrangement links TRBV19 to TRBJ2-3, with a possible D match to TRBD1 (6 bases). Per germline, CDR1 LNHDA and CDR2 SQIVND (reference sequence). This CDR3 has 13 residues. V lost 9 bases and J 6 bases, leaving 16 bases between the germline ends. CDR3 nucleotides: TGTGCCAGACGCCCAGCGAGGGGGGATACGCAGTATTTT. Translating gives CARRPARGDTQYF.

The V gene is TRBV4-1, the J gene TRBJ1-4; D remains ambiguous. Per the germline V gene, CDR1 is MGHRA and CDR2 is YSYEKL. Trimming left V 4 bases short and J 8 bases short, with 20 bases between. CDR3 length: 16 residues. The chain's CDR3 is CASSPHGLQRTEKLFF. CDR3 DNA sequence: TGCGCCAGCAGCCCACACGGACTTCAGCGCACCGAAAAACTGTTTTTT.